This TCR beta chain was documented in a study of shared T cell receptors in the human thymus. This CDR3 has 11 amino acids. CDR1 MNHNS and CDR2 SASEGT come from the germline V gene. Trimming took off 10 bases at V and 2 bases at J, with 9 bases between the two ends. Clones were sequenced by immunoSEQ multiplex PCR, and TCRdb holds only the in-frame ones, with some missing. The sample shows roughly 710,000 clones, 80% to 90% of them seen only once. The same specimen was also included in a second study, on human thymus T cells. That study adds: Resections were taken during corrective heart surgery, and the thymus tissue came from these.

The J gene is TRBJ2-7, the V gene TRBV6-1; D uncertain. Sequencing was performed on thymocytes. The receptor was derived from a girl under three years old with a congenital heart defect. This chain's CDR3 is CATGTTYEQYF. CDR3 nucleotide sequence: TGTGCCACTGGCACTACCTACGAGCAGTACTTC.